This T cell receptor beta chain was found in a study of cytomegalovirus exposure and HLA in healthy donors. Study results and limitations: For most TCR beta V segments, an earlier analysis put the productive rate at about 87% or about 30% of the time. Most of the CMV-associated TCR beta chains (in a later analysis) appeared to be HLA-restricted. A later analysis showed TCR association rates differing by HLA locus, peaking at DRB1 and lowest at HLA-C.

Germline values: CDR1 SGHTA, CDR2 FQGNSA. Trimming removed 1 base at V and 1 base at J, with 7 bases between. This CDR3 is built from 14 residues. The PCR employed 60 Vbeta primers together with 13 Jbeta primers. Sequenced by immunoSEQ multiplex PCR; TCRdb stores in-frame clones only, minus some. The repertoire holds about 170,000 clones, 75% to 90% seen once, with less than 2.5% in the top ten. This clone showed up just once. The antigen is not known. The specimen sequenced was PBMCs. The clonotype comes from a male donor in good health and CMV-seronegative. This rearrangement joins TRBV7-2 to TRBJ2-5; no clear D. Written as DNA, the CDR3 is TGTGCCAGCAGCTTAGTGCTCGGCCAAGAGACCCAGTACTTC. Its protein product is CASSLVLGQETQYF.